This TCR beta chain was sequenced in a study of T cell responses to AZD1222 COVID-19 vaccine (dated by TCRdb to 2020 to 2022). Regarding the study in general: AZD1222 recipients given second doses at about 4 weeks or at about 12 weeks were pooled, since spike-specific TCR depth and breadth were not found to differ between the two schedules. Trial participants were enrolled into age subgroups of 18-55, 56-69 and 70-plus years, which contained approximately 150, 28 and 58 TCR-sequenced participants, respectively. A total of roughly 240 trial participants underwent TCR sequencing, of whom approximately 210 received two doses of AZD1222 and 26 received two doses of the MenACWY control vaccine. Beyond this particular receptor, the publication reports: Reportedly, almost half of the unique spike-specific TCRs recognized epitopes lying outside the regions that are mutated in the B.1.351 and B.1.1.7 variants. Conclusions about previously exposed vaccinees were limited because only six AZD1222 recipients were SARS-CoV-2 seropositive at baseline. The 56-69-year group was small, and its depth increase did not reach significance, likely because of low power. After two AZD1222 doses, both the breadth and the depth of spike-specific TCRs were significantly higher than at day 0 and than in MenACWY recipients. No day 14 peak-response samples were available, so repertoires were characterized only after the peak T cell response. Participants were mostly white British, with more females than males. The authors suggested clonal diversity may have been underestimated. The whole spike protein was spanned by vaccine-associated CD4 TCRs, and dominant responses were seen in regions 160-218 and 743-854.

Trimming at the junction amounts to 5 bases on V and 0 bases on J, and the germline ends lie 13 bases apart. CDR1 and CDR2 are drawn from the germline V gene: SGHAT, FQNNGV. The CDR3 spans 15 residues, from the cysteine through the phenylalanine. Only the CDR3 DNA is retained, 45 bases long and in frame from the first base. Read against the paper, the sample's time point label means: baseline before first vaccination. The vaccinee samples were drawn from two UK trials, COV001 and COV002, one of which was a single-blind randomized controlled phase 2/3 trial testing AZD1222 (ChAdOx1 nCoV-19) in healthy adults. Trial participant PBMC samples were collected at day 0 and day 28 after the second dose for TCRbeta chain sequencing. With regard to this clone: Its antigen is unknown. Base qualities were left out, and no much larger clone turns up one base away.

The CDR3 regions of human TCRbeta chains were analyzed by immunosequencing. For the original study's pipeline: Repertoire TCRs were matched against a reference library of SARS-CoV-2-specific TCRs generated with the MIRA antigen-specificity platform. Breadth was defined as the fraction of unique TCRs that were SARS-CoV-2-associated. Depth was defined as the fraction of total T cells that were SARS-CoV-2-associated. Using the MIRA data, every spike-specific TCR was mapped to the spike region that the TCR reacted to and assigned to either a CD4 or a CD8 class. Log10-transformed breadth and depth values were compared by one-way ANOVA with Sidak's multiple comparisons tests. TCRdb holds this immuneACCESS table with in-frame rearrangements only. Some clones are missing; in checked studies, unresolved V genes explain under half, and the rest has no known cause. That table supplies the V and J calls and clone size; D and trimming were determined from the DNA. The sample includes around 83,000 clones, with about 90% observed a single time. The ten top clones hold approximately 5.2% of the sample.

This chain is built from TRBV11-2 and TRBJ1-2; no D gene is confidently identified. This receptor was taken from an adult in good health. This sample comprised peripheral blood, obtained on day 0 of AZD1222 vaccination. CDR3 sequence: CASSLSTIANYGYTF. The bases are TGTGCCAGCAGCCTAAGTACAATAGCTAACTATGGCTACACCTTC.